The next 25 T cell receptor beta chains were all read from a single sample in a study of cytomegalovirus exposure and HLA in healthy donors (dated by TCRdb to the late 2010s). Libraries were built with the immunoSEQ multiplex PCR assay. TCRdb carries this immuneACCESS record with in-frame sequences only. Its versions omit some clonotypes, under half of them owing to an unresolved V gene in the studies checked, with the rest unexplained. Recorded for this sample are about 110,000 clones; 90% to 97% of them occurred a single time. The ten largest clonotypes hold 0.67% of the sample. The sequencing sample was made of PBMCs. The receptors derive from a woman younger than 30 in good health and CMV-seronegative.

The chain uses TRBV6-5 and TRBJ1-2, with 7 bases identical to TRBD1. The germline gives CDR1 MNHEY, CDR2 SVGAGI. With V trimmed by 2 bases and J by 0 bases, 6 bases remained unmatched. CDR3 length: 16 residues. CDR3 nucleotides: TGTGCCAGCAGTTACGAGGGGCAGGGGGCTAACTATGGCTACACCTTC. Its translation is CASSYEGQGANYGYTF.

This chain uses TRBV4-2 with TRBJ2-7, with 13 bases aligning to TRBD2. Per the germline V gene, CDR1 is LGHNA and CDR2 is YNFKEQ. Unmatched junction bases numbered 3, after V lost 2 bases and J lost 2 bases. This CDR3 comprises 16 residues. The CDR3 loop is CASSQFTSGGAYEQYF. For the CDR3, the DNA is TGTGCCAGCAGCCAATTTACTAGCGGGGGGGCCTACGAGCAGTACTTC.

This chain joins TRBV27 and TRBJ2-1, with 9 bases lining up with TRBD2. The junction had 3 bases not matched to a gene; V was cut back by 3 bases and J by 0 bases. Germline V gene lookup returns CDR1 MNHEY and CDR2 SMNVEV (reference sequence). The CDR3 covers 16 residues. The CDR3 region has the DNA TGTGCCAGCAGTTTCCTAGCGGGGAGCTCCTACAATGAGCAGTTCTTC. It codes for CASSFLAGSSYNEQFF.

The gene calls are TRBV19 and TRBJ2-7; 8 positions match TRBD1. The CDR3 is 15 residues long. The J segment lost 3 bases and the V segment lost 6 bases, leaving 10 bases of the junction unmatched. Looked up from germline, CDR1 is LNHDA and CDR2 is SQIVND (reference sequence). CDR3 in DNA: TGTGCCAGTAGCCCCTTCGCAGGGGGCGTCTACGAGCAGTACTTC. It translates to CASSPFAGGVYEQYF.

This sequence joins TRBV2 and TRBJ2-5; D is ambiguous. The CDR3 length is 12 residues. The V end lost 6 bases, the J end lost 2 bases, and 7 bases lay between the germline ends. Germline CDR1 is SNHLY and CDR2 is FYNNEI. CDR3 protein: CASSPQQETQYF. CDR3 DNA sequence: TGTGCCAGCAGCCCCCAGCAAGAGACCCAGTACTTC.

This chain joins TRBV19 and TRBJ1-1, with 8 bases aligning to TRBD1. Germline CDR1 LNHDA, CDR2 SQIVND (reference sequence). The CDR3 length is 15 residues. After removal of 5 bases from V and 10 bases from J, the junction contained 15 bases not matched to a gene. The CDR3 nucleotides read TGTGCCAGTAGTCCCCGACAGGGGAATGCCCTAAGAGCTTTCTTT. Residues: CASSPRQGNALRAFF.

The J gene is TRBJ1-1, the V gene TRBV5-6; TRBD1 might be the D (5 bases). Germline-derived CDR1 and CDR2 are SGHDT and YYEEEE. V lost 4 bases to trimming and J lost 11 bases, with 15 bases between them. The CDR3 is made up of 12 amino acids. The CDR3 region has the DNA TGTGCCAGCAGCCAATCGACAGCTGGGGCTTTCTTT. Amino acids: CASSQSTAGAFF.

The chain combines TRBV28 with TRBJ2-7, with 8 bases lining up with TRBD1. Germline trimming cut 5 bases from V and 4 bases from J; bases unmatched to any gene: 13. CDR3 size: 16 residues. Germline CDR1 and CDR2: MDHEN and SYDVKM. The CDR3 loop reads CASSPYRDRLIYEQYF. In nucleotides, the CDR3 is TGTGCCAGCAGTCCCTACCGGGACAGGTTGATTTACGAGCAGTACTTC.

The V call is TRBV9, the J call TRBJ2-3; D uncertain. This CDR3 spans 15 amino acids. Germline V gene lookup returns CDR1 SGDLS and CDR2 YYNGEE. Trimming took off 0 bases at V and 0 bases at J, with 8 bases between the two ends. CDR3 amino acids: CASSVEQFSTDTQYF. CDR3 DNA sequence: TGTGCCAGCAGCGTAGAACAGTTTAGCACAGATACGCAGTATTTT.

The count of this clone is one. The V gene is TRBV6-5, the J gene TRBJ2-1, with TRBD2 matching over 7 bases. The germline CDR1 and CDR2 sequences are MNHEY and SVGAGI. With V trimmed by 2 bases and J by 8 bases, 9 bases remained unmatched. There are 15 residues in the CDR3. Written as DNA, the CDR3 is TGTGCCAGCAGTTACGCGTGGGGGGGTAACGATGAGCAGTTCTTC. It codes for CASSYAWGGNDEQFF.

This sequence joins TRBV27 and TRBJ2-7, with 7 bases that match TRBD2. The V and J ends lost 5 bases and 7 bases, in that order; junction bases with no gene match: 20. Per the germline V gene, CDR1 is MNHEY and CDR2 is SMNVEV (reference sequence). CDR3 length: 17 residues. The CDR3 reads CASSLYQPTSSVREQYF. The CDR3 coding sequence is TGTGCCAGCAGTCTCTACCAACCGACTAGCTCCGTCAGGGAGCAGTACTTC.

V and J are TRBV15 and TRBJ1-6; D is ambiguous. Germline CDR1 and CDR2: LNHNV and YYDKDF (reference sequence). The CDR3 has 15 residues. Between the trimmed V and J ends, which lost 1 base and 10 bases, there was a span of 14 bases. The CDR3, as DNA: TGTGCCACCAGCAGAGCTCCCCTGGAGGGCTCACCCCTCCACTTT. Residues: CATSRAPLEGSPLHF.

This chain connects TRBV29-1 to TRBJ2-3; D unclear. Trimming removed 1 base at V and 1 base at J, with 6 bases between. The germline CDR1 and CDR2 sequences are SQVTM and ANQGSEA. The CDR3 is 13 amino acids. In DNA form, the CDR3 reads TGCAGCGTTGAAGTGCCGGGCACAGATACGCAGTATTTT. Residues: CSVEVPGTDTQYF.

The V gene is TRBV18, the J gene TRBJ1-1; no reliable D call. V lost 8 bases, J lost 4 bases, and 8 bases lay in between. The CDR3 runs to 11 residues. CDR1 is KGHSH and CDR2 is LQKENI in the germline V gene. CDR3 amino acids: CASEAVTEAFF. The CDR3 DNA is TGTGCCAGCGAGGCGGTCACTGAAGCTTTCTTT.

This chain connects TRBV7-9 to TRBJ1-6, with 7 bases that match TRBD1. The V gene end was trimmed by 2 bases and the J gene end by 10 bases; junction bases not matched to a gene: 8. The CDR3 totals 15 residues. From germline, CDR1 is SEHNR and CDR2 FQNEAQ (reference sequence). CDR3: CASSLSGQLRSPLHF. CDR3 coding DNA: TGTGCCAGCAGCTTATCGGGACAGTTGAGATCACCCCTCCACTTT. Together with reference TRBV7-9 and TRBJ1-6, the CDR3 gives the full variable domain: DTGVSQNPRHKITKRGQNVTFRCDPISEHNRLYWYRQTLGQGPEFLTYFQNEAQLEKSRLLSDRFSAERPKGSFSTLEIQRTEQGDSAMYLCASSLSGQLRSPLHFGNGTRLTVT.

In DNA form, the CDR3 reads TGTGCCAGCAGGCTTACAGGGAACGGCTACACCTTC. Translating it yields CASRLTGNGYTF. The chain uses TRBV2 and TRBJ1-2; TRBD1 is a possible D gene (6 bases). Germline loops: CDR1 SNHLY, CDR2 FYNNEI. V lost 6 bases to trimming and J lost 8 bases, with 13 bases between them. The CDR3 is made up of 12 amino acids.

The rearrangement uses TRBV27 and TRBJ2-3, with D possibly matching TRBD2 (6 bases). Trimming took off 5 bases at V and 3 bases at J, with 18 bases between the two ends. The CDR3 is 16 amino acids. Looked up from germline, CDR1 is MNHEY and CDR2 is SMNVEV (reference sequence). The CDR3 coding sequence is TGTGCCAGCAGTCCGAAATCAGGGAGGAGGACAGATACGCAGTATTTT. As protein: CASSPKSGRRTDTQYF.

This chain uses TRBV6-6 with TRBJ2-1, with 11 bases lining up with TRBD2. CDR3 length: 15 amino acids. J lost 9 bases, V lost 0 bases, and 4 bases had no gene match. CDR1 is MNHNY and CDR2 is SVGAGI in the germline V gene (reference sequence). CDR3 sequence (DNA): TGTGCCAGCAGTTACTCGACTAGCGGGGTAGGTGAGCAGTTCTTC. Residues: CASSYSTSGVGEQFF.

This clone was detected a few times. The chain couples TRBV6-4 to TRBJ2-3; the match to TRBD2 covers 8 bases. The CDR3 has 14 residues. Losses at the gene ends were 4 bases for V and 3 bases for J; bases not matched to a gene: 3. Per germline, CDR1 MRHNA and CDR2 SNTAGT. The CDR3 DNA sequence: TGTGCCAGCAGTGCAGCGGGGGAGACAGATACGCAGTATTTT. Protein: CASSAAGETDTQYF.

This rearrangement joins TRBV5-1 to TRBJ2-1, with TRBD2 matching over 7 bases. The length of the CDR3 is 16 residues. Germline V lookup: CDR1 SGHRS, CDR2 YFSETQ. J was trimmed by 8 bases and V by 4 bases; bases with no gene match: 15. CDR3 residues: CASSPKTGTKGDEQFF. As DNA, the CDR3 is TGCGCCAGCAGCCCGAAAACCGGGACTAAGGGCGATGAGCAGTTCTTC. Full variable domain (outside the CDR3, taken from reference TRBV5-1 and TRBJ2-1): KAGVTQTPRYLIKTRGQQVTLSCSPISGHRSVSWYQQTPGQGLQFLFEYFSETQRNKGNFPGRFSGRQFSNSRSEMNVSTLELGDSALYLCASSPKTGTKGDEQFFGPGTRLTVL.

This clone was seen a single time. The genes are TRBV28 and TRBJ1-5, with D maybe TRBD1 (6 bases). Germline CDR1 is MDHEN and CDR2 is SYDVKM. Trimming left V 3 bases short and J 8 bases short, with 17 bases between. The length of the CDR3 is 15 residues. The CDR3 nucleotides read TGTGCCAGCAGTTTCCTAGACAGGTCTGGAAAGCCCCAGCATTTT. The encoded protein is CASSFLDRSGKPQHF.

V usage is TRBV4-2 and J usage is TRBJ1-3, with D possibly being TRBD1 (5 bases). Germline CDR1 is LGHNA and CDR2 is YNFKEQ. The CDR3 is 16 residues long. Trimming pared 0 bases from V and 0 bases from J, leaving 9 bases between. The CDR3 region is CASSQEGGTSGNTIYF. The CDR3, as DNA: TGTGCCAGCAGCCAAGAGGGGGGGACCTCTGGAAACACCATATATTTT.

The V and J genes are TRBV4-1 and TRBJ1-5, with a tentative D call TRBD1 (6 bases). The CDR3 consists of 15 residues. V shed 3 bases and J shed 6 bases, with 15 bases lying between them. CDR1 is MGHRA and CDR2 is YSYEKL in the germline V gene. CDR3 residues: CASSQAIGGPQPQHF. CDR3 coding DNA: TGCGCCAGCAGCCAGGCCATCGGGGGGCCTCAGCCCCAGCATTTT.

J is TRBJ2-3 and V is TRBV9; D gene uncertain. CDR1 is SGDLS, CDR2 YYNGEE, per germline. V lost 1 base and J lost 6, with 9 bases in between. This CDR3 contains 13 residues. CDR3 sequence reads: CASSVITVDTQYF. The CDR3 DNA follows: TGTGCCAGCAGCGTAATCACGGTGGATACGCAGTATTTT.

The chain employs TRBV6-8 and TRBJ1-4; no firm D call. CDR3 length: 15 residues. CDR1 is MNHGY, CDR2 SAAAGT, per germline. V was shortened by 11 bases and J by 5 bases, with 21 bases between the two germline ends. The CDR3: CAAPILDWPNEKLFF. In DNA form, the CDR3 reads TGTGCCGCCCCGATACTAGACTGGCCAAATGAAAAACTGTTTTTT.